Listed here is a single TCR beta chain. Its target is unknown. The CDR3 runs 14 residues. Looked up from germline, CDR1 is SGHNT and CDR2 is YYREEE (reference sequence). The V and J ends lost 2 bases and 4 bases respectively, with 9 bases between them. The record originates from a study of cytomegalovirus exposure and HLA in healthy donors. Study-level points and caveats: Presence/absence analyses treated sequencing depth as roughly uniform across donors.

Primers for the PCR totalled 60 Vbeta and 13 Jbeta. Profiling relied on immunoSEQ multiplex PCR, and the TCRdb table lists in-frame clones only, not all of them. The sample includes over 200,000 clones, around 89% of them seen just once. What was sequenced was PBMCs. The clonotype was recovered from a woman aged 18-30 years in good health and CMV-seronegative. The chain is built from TRBV5-4 and TRBJ2-2; D not certain. In DNA, the CDR3 is TGTGCCAGCAGCTTTACTTCCACCACCGGGGAGCTGTTTTTT. Its translation is CASSFTSTTGELFF.